This T cell receptor (beta chain) was sequenced in a study of metastatic and nonmetastatic thyroid tumors. Study at large: Comparison of repertoires was carried out across blood and tumor or nodule tissue from malignant and benign thyroid patients.

This CDR3 region has 14 residues. The germline V gene encodes CDR1 MNHNY and CDR2 SVGAGI (reference sequence). V was shortened by 2 bases and J by 5 bases, with 10 bases between the two germline ends. Every patient underwent thyroid surgery untreated. How the authors handled the data: What underpinned the distant-metastasis classifier for papillary thyroid cancer was the set of CDR3 differences across clinicopathological groups. TCRdb called clones again from the PCR reads with MiXCR. The V and J calls were not made by the authors but by TCRdb's processing. The sample holds tens of thousands of clones, about 18% seen once. Many counts were recorded for this clone.

This chain connects TRBV6-6 to TRBJ2-1; possibly TRBD1 for D (5 bases). The sequenced material came from blood. This receptor was taken from a male donor with papillary thyroid cancer or a benign thyroid nodule (not recorded which). Some clones in this sample may be carry-over from other donors' samples. The CDR3 DNA follows: TGTGCCAGCAGTTACGGTGACAGACACAATGAGCAGTTCTTC. Protein: CASSYGDRHNEQFF.